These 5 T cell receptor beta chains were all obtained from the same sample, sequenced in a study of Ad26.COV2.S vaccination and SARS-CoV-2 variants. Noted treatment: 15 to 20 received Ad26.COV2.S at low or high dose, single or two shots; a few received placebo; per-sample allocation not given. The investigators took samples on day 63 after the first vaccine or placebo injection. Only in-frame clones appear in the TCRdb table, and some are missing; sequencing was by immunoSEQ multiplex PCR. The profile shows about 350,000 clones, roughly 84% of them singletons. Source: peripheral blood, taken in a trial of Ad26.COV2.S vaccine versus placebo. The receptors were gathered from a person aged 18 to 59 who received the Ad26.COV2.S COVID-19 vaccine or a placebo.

The CDR3 sequence: CAWSIGRGDYNEQFF. CDR3 sequence (DNA): TGTGCCTGGAGTATCGGTAGGGGTGACTACAATGAGCAGTTCTTC. This chain joins TRBV30 and TRBJ2-1; D possibly corresponds to TRBD1 (5 bases). There are 15 residues in the CDR3. From germline, CDR1 is GTSNPN and CDR2 SVGIG (reference sequence). The V end lost 2 bases, the J end lost 3 bases, and 14 bases lay between the germline ends.

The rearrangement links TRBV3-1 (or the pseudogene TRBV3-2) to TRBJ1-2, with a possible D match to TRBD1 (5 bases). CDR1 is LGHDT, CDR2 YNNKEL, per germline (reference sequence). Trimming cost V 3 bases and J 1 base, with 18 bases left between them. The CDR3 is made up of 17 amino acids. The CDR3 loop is CASSQGLAPGGNYGYTF. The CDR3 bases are TGTGCCAGCAGCCAGGGACTTGCACCGGGGGGTAACTATGGCTACACCTTC.

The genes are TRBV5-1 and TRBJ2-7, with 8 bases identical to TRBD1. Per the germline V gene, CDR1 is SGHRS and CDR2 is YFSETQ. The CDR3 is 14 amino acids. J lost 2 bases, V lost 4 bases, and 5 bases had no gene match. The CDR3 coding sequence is TGCGCCAGCAGCACCCGACAGGGGCCCTACGAGCAGTACTTC. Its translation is CASSTRQGPYEQYF.

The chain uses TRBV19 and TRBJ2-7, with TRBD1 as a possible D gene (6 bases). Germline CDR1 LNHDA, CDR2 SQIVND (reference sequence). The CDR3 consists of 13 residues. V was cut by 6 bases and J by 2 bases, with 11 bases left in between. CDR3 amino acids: CASSRQETYEQYF. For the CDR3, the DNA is TGTGCCAGTAGCCGACAGGAGACCTACGAGCAGTACTTC.

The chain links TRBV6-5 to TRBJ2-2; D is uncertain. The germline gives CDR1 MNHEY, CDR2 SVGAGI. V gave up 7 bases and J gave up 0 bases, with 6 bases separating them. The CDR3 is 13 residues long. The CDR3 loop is CASTSANTGELFF. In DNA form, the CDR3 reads TGTGCCAGCACGTCCGCGAACACCGGGGAGCTGTTTTTT.